The 14 T cell receptor beta chains below were found in one sample sequenced in a study of shared clonotypes between healthy human individuals. The assay was immunoSEQ multiplex PCR, and TCRdb's table has in-frame clones only and misses some. The sample holds roughly 530,000 clones, approximately 95% seen once. Source material: naive CD4+ T cells sorted from blood. The subset: CD45RA+ positively selected. The receptors derive from a young woman in good health.

The genes are TRBV28 and TRBJ2-3; 7 nucleotides match TRBD1. This CDR3 spans 15 amino acids. Trimming removed 6 bases from V and 4 bases from J; junction bases left unmatched: 10. The germline gives CDR1 MDHEN, CDR2 SYDVKM. The CDR3 nucleotides are TGTGCCAGCAGCCCAGGGACAGTCCGAGCAGATACGCAGTATTTT. Translated: CASSPGTVRADTQYF.

The chain recombines TRBV19 with TRBJ2-6; 11 positions agree with TRBD2. CDR3 length equals 20 residues. CDR1 is LNHDA and CDR2 is SQIVND in the germline V gene (reference sequence). Trimming removed 3 bases from V and 2 bases from J; junction bases left unmatched: 12. CDR3 loop: CASSIAGVAGGPTGANVLTF. The CDR3 DNA sequence: TGTGCCAGTAGTATCGCTGGGGTAGCGGGAGGGCCTACTGGGGCCAACGTCCTGACTTTC.

This clone was recorded once. V and J are TRBV5-1 and TRBJ2-7; 16 bases map to TRBD2. CDR3 length: 17 amino acids. The junction had 9 bases not matched to a gene; V was cut back by 7 bases and J by 2 bases. Germline CDR1 and CDR2: SGHRS and YFSETQ. CDR3: CASSSGTSGRVTYEQYF. CDR3 coding DNA: TGCGCCAGCTCCTCCGGGACTAGCGGGAGGGTAACCTACGAGCAGTACTTC.

The rearrangement joins TRBV25-1 to TRBJ2-3, with TRBD2 matching over 9 bases. CDR3 length: 15 residues. The V segment lost 2 bases and the J segment 3 bases; nucleotides outside the gene matches: 3. Germline assignment: CDR1 MGHDK and CDR2 SYGVNS. In DNA form, the CDR3 reads TGTGCCAGCAGTGAACGGGCGGGAGGGACAGATACGCAGTATTTT. It encodes CASSERAGGTDTQYF.

This rearrangement joins TRBV5-1 to TRBJ2-7; a possible D gene is TRBD2 (6 bases). The germline CDR1 and CDR2 sequences are SGHRS and YFSETQ. This CDR3 is 15 amino acids long. V shed 4 bases and J shed 1 base, with 15 bases lying between them. For the CDR3, the DNA is TGCGCCAGCAGCCTGGGCCGCGGGGTGTCCTACGAGCAGTACTTC. Protein sequence: CASSLGRGVSYEQYF. The complete variable domain, with remaining parts taken from reference TRBV5-1 and TRBJ2-7, reads KAGVTQTPRYLIKTRGQQVTLSCSPISGHRSVSWYQQTPGQGLQFLFEYFSETQRNKGNFPGRFSGRQFSNSRSEMNVSTLELGDSALYLCASSLGRGVSYEQYFGPGTRLTVT.

The V call is TRBV28, the J call TRBJ1-1; 12 bases are a match to TRBD1. Per the germline V gene, CDR1 is MDHEN and CDR2 is SYDVKM. The CDR3 totals 17 residues. With 5 bases clipped from V and 4 bases from J, the junction kept 11 bases outside the gene matches. The CDR3 nucleotides read TGTGCCAGCAGTGGACCGGGACAGGGGGCCCCGGCCACTGAAGCTTTCTTT. Amino acid sequence: CASSGPGQGAPATEAFF.

The genes are TRBV5-1 and TRBJ2-3; D unresolved. The length of the CDR3 is 14 residues. Trimming took off 1 base at V and 5 bases at J, with 11 bases between the two ends. Germline assignment: CDR1 SGHRS and CDR2 YFSETQ. CDR3 DNA: TGCGCCAGCAGCTTGTTCGACTTGGAAGATACGCAGTATTTT. This sequence encodes CASSLFDLEDTQYF.

The chain couples TRBV9 to TRBJ2-3; 8 bases are shared with TRBD2. The V gene's germline CDR1 is SGDLS and CDR2 YYNGEE. Losses at the gene ends were 4 bases for V and 3 bases for J; bases not matched to a gene: 16. The CDR3 spans 18 residues. CDR3 in amino acids: CASSTAGRAGVGTDTQYF. The CDR3 DNA reads TGTGCCAGCAGCACTGCCGGTCGAGCGGGAGTCGGGACAGATACGCAGTATTTT.

V is TRBV19 and J is TRBJ1-1; no firm D call. This CDR3 comprises 13 residues. The V gene lost 1 base and the J gene lost 5 bases, with 8 bases spanning the gap. Per germline, CDR1 LNHDA and CDR2 SQIVND (reference sequence). The CDR3 DNA is TGTGCCAGTAGTATAGTTCCGGGGACTGAAGCTTTCTTT. Protein: CASSIVPGTEAFF. The full variable domain, with the rest looked up from reference TRBV19 and TRBJ1-1, is DGGITQSPKYLFRKEGQNVTLSCEQNLNHDAMYWYRQDPGQGLRLIYYSQIVNDFQKGDIAEGYSVSREKKESFPLTVTSAQKNPTAFYLCASSIVPGTEAFFGQGTRLTVV.

Only one count was recorded for this clone. This chain joins TRBV7-9 and TRBJ2-7, with 7 bases that match TRBD1. The CDR3 is 15 amino acids. Germline assignment: CDR1 SEHNR and CDR2 FQNEAQ (reference sequence). Unmatched junction bases numbered 8, after V lost 3 bases and J lost 3 bases. The CDR3 loop reads CASSFSRTGNYEQYF. The CDR3 DNA reads TGTGCCAGCAGCTTCTCTAGGACAGGTAACTACGAGCAGTACTTC.

The chain joins TRBV5-6 to TRBJ2-5; the D gene is possibly TRBD1 (6 bases). The DNA end is more similar to TRBJ2-7, so the J call may be wrong. The CDR3 consists of 12 residues. Germline V CDR1 and CDR2: SGHDT, YYEEEE. CDR3 amino acids: CASSYRAYEQYF. CDR3 in DNA: TGTGCCAGCAGCTACAGGGCGTACGAGCAGTACTTC.

The chain carries TRBV18 and TRBJ2-7, with D perhaps TRBD1 (6 bases). Between the trimmed V and J ends, which lost 4 bases and 6 bases, there was a span of 19 bases. In germline, CDR1 is KGHSH, CDR2 LQKENI. The CDR3 sequence is 15 residues long. CDR3 in DNA: TGTGCCAGCTCACAGAAAATTTCAGGGGCCGGCGAGCAGTACTTC. Protein product: CASSQKISGAGEQYF.

About this clone: At the DNA level, this CDR3 is encoded by other sequences in the same sample as well. The chain is built from TRBV19 and TRBJ2-1, with 8 positions matching TRBD1. CDR1 is LNHDA, CDR2 SQIVND, per germline (reference sequence). The length of the CDR3 is 13 residues. V lost 5 bases and J lost 4; bases outside the gene matches: 1. CDR3 nucleotide sequence: TGTGCCAGTAGTGGACAGGGATACAATGAGCAGTTCTTC. Amino acids: CASSGQGYNEQFF.

The chain is built from TRBV11-2 and TRBJ1-4; D ambiguous. The V gene's germline CDR1 is SGHAT and CDR2 FQNNGV. There are 16 residues in the CDR3. V lost 3 bases and J 0 bases, leaving 11 bases between the germline ends. CDR3 sequence reads: CASSFNPAATNEKLFF. In nucleotides, the CDR3 is TGTGCCAGCAGCTTTAACCCGGCAGCAACTAATGAAAAACTGTTTTTT.